This T cell receptor (beta chain) was found in a study of blood T cells in healthy people across ages (dated by TCRdb to between 2014 and 2016). At the level of the whole study: Template switching captured roughly one uniquely barcoded TCR beta cDNA molecule per two T cells in model experiments. To track age-related changes in TCR beta repertoire diversity, the study relied on deep sequencing normalized with unique cDNA molecular identifiers. Donors were grouped into four age groups: young (average approximately 15 years), middle-aged (around 39), aged (approximately 58) and long-lived (about 89). Donors of different ages were randomly distributed across sequencing lanes to avoid experimental bias. Two additional independent replicas of 1 million unique cDNA reads from the same blood draw were analyzed for two donors (one aged 18 to 30 and one aged 80 or older).

Donors were roughly 40 systemically healthy Caucasian individuals from Russia aged about 6 to 100 years. Each donor gave ten milliliters of peripheral blood, drawn into EDTA-treated Vacutainer tubes. Ficoll-Paque density-gradient centrifugation was used to isolate PBMCs, with at least 6.5 million per sample. Total RNA, at least 6 micrograms per sample, was extracted from PBMCs with Trizol reagent. The percentages of naive CD45RAhigh/CD27high T cells were determined by flow cytometry on a PBMC aliquot from every donor. Library preparation was by 5' RACE. The listed sequencing device is Illumina HiSeq 2500. A second PCR of 7 to 11 cycles was performed with a sample-barcoded 5' primer and a J-beta primer mix. Each TCR beta cDNA molecule received a unique molecular identifier from a template-switch 5' adaptor carrying 12 random nucleotides. Each sample yielded at least 3 million CDR3-containing paired-end reads. First-strand cDNA was synthesized from all RNA with the Mint cDNA synthesis kit, primed by a TRBC-specific oligonucleotide. Following uracil-DNA glycosylase treatment, all cDNA underwent a first 18-cycle PCR with the universal primers M1SS and BC2_uni_R. The original pipeline was this. Normalization of each sample was performed by random selection of 1 million high-quality reads, each carrying a distinct molecular identifier. Reads with shared molecular identifiers were discarded instead of being binned into consensus sequences. MiTCR, with a Q25 quality threshold and the strictest error-elimination algorithm, was used for CDR3 identification, clonotype clustering and error correction. A nonparametric unseen species model with Euler transformation was used to estimate a lower bound on total TCR beta diversity. TCRdb redid the processing of the public reads, applying fastp at Q25 and MiXCR, and retained in-frame beta chains. Rows merge per CDR3 protein into single entries with the most common DNA and genes. What appears here as the V and J calls and clone size reflects TCRdb's work, not the paper's. This sample comprises 650,000 to 800,000 distinct CDR3 sequences, more than 40% of them detected only once. Clones ranked in the top ten supply about 21% of the sample.

Concerning this clonotype: What antigen it recognizes has not been identified. A junction end diverges from the germline sequence, so it may reflect a read error.

Study-level results and caveats: Because donor CMV infection status was unknown, age-related changes in expanded clonotypes were potentially confounded. As age increased, observed TCR beta diversity per million T cells dropped in a roughly linear way, and a significant reduction was already evident by age around 41. Compared with the aged group, more naive CD4+ T cells, fewer expanded clones and increased TCR diversity were shown by the long-lived group, suggesting age selection. Observed TCR beta diversity correlated strongly with the percentage of naive T cells measured by flow cytometry. Estimates of total diversity based on one million sequenced T cells were regarded as lower bounds and as underestimates. Because profiling used bulk unsorted PBMCs, naive and antigen-experienced compartments could not be compared conclusively.

Reading from cysteine to phenylalanine, the CDR3 counts 14 amino acids. Only the CDR3 region is kept as DNA, spanning 42 bases read in frame from base 1. The germline V gene specifies SGHTA as CDR1 and FQGNSA as CDR2. Sample: blood. Recombination connected TRBV7-2 to TRBJ2-5; 7 bases in the junction line up with TRBD2. This clonotype originated in a man aged 55 to 69 in good health. The CDR3 here reads CASNLAGFKETQYF. The sequenced DNA: TGTGCCAGCAACTTAGCGGGTTTCAAAGAGACCCAGTACTTC.